The present T cell receptor beta chain was sequenced within a study of vaccination and CD4 T cells after COVID-19. Study overall: Once diagnosed, patients had post-COVID samples drawn a median around 110 days later (range 35 to 161).

An Oncomine TCR Beta short-read assay was used to sequence the DNA from cultured CD4+ T cells. TCRdb re-called the PCR reads through MiXCR, storing one row per CDR3 protein. The data contain approximately 16,000 distinct CDR3 sequences, 30% to 45% of them singletons. Looked up from germline, CDR1 is LNHDA and CDR2 is SQIVND (reference sequence). The CDR3 sequence is 15 residues long. V was pared by 1 base and J by 6 bases, with 7 bases of the junction left unmatched. A note on this clonotype: Its antigen is not known.

Treatment specified: roughly 10-day PBMC culture with coronavirus spike peptide pools or control peptides (ViraFEST assay). Negative selection separated CD4+ T cells from 10-day cultures. The chain recombines TRBV19 with TRBJ2-7; 9 positions match TRBD1. This receptor was identified in a human donor with COVID-19. The sequencing sample was made of cultured CD4+ T cells from blood. The CDR3 DNA reads as TGTGCCAGTAGTATAGTGGGGACAGGGACTTCCGAGCAGTACTTC. This sequence encodes CASSIVGTGTSEQYF.